The clone carrying this T cell receptor (beta chain) has more than one count but fewer than ten. Constant-region reverse primers amplified full-length variable regions, followed by semi-nested Nested Universal Primer A PCR. TCRdb itself ran the 5' RACE reads through MiXCR, one entry per CDR3 protein. Seen here are roughly 40,000 distinct CDR3 sequences, approximately 17% observed once, and the top ten hold 2.5% to 3%. This CDR3 comprises 13 residues. CDR1 and CDR2 from the germline V gene are SGHTA and FQGNSA. V shed 5 bases and J 5 bases; nucleotides not matched to a gene: 6. The clonotype originates from a female donor with breast cancer. The chain has TRBV7-2 and TRBJ2-7, with 7 bases aligning to TRBD2. The specimen sequenced was naive CD4+ T cells sorted from a lymph node. As for subset: naive CD4+ T cells, CD4+CD45RA+CD25-. CDR3 nucleotide sequence: TGTGCCAGCAGCAGACTAGCCGGGAACGAGCAGTACTTC. As protein: CASSRLAGNEQYF.